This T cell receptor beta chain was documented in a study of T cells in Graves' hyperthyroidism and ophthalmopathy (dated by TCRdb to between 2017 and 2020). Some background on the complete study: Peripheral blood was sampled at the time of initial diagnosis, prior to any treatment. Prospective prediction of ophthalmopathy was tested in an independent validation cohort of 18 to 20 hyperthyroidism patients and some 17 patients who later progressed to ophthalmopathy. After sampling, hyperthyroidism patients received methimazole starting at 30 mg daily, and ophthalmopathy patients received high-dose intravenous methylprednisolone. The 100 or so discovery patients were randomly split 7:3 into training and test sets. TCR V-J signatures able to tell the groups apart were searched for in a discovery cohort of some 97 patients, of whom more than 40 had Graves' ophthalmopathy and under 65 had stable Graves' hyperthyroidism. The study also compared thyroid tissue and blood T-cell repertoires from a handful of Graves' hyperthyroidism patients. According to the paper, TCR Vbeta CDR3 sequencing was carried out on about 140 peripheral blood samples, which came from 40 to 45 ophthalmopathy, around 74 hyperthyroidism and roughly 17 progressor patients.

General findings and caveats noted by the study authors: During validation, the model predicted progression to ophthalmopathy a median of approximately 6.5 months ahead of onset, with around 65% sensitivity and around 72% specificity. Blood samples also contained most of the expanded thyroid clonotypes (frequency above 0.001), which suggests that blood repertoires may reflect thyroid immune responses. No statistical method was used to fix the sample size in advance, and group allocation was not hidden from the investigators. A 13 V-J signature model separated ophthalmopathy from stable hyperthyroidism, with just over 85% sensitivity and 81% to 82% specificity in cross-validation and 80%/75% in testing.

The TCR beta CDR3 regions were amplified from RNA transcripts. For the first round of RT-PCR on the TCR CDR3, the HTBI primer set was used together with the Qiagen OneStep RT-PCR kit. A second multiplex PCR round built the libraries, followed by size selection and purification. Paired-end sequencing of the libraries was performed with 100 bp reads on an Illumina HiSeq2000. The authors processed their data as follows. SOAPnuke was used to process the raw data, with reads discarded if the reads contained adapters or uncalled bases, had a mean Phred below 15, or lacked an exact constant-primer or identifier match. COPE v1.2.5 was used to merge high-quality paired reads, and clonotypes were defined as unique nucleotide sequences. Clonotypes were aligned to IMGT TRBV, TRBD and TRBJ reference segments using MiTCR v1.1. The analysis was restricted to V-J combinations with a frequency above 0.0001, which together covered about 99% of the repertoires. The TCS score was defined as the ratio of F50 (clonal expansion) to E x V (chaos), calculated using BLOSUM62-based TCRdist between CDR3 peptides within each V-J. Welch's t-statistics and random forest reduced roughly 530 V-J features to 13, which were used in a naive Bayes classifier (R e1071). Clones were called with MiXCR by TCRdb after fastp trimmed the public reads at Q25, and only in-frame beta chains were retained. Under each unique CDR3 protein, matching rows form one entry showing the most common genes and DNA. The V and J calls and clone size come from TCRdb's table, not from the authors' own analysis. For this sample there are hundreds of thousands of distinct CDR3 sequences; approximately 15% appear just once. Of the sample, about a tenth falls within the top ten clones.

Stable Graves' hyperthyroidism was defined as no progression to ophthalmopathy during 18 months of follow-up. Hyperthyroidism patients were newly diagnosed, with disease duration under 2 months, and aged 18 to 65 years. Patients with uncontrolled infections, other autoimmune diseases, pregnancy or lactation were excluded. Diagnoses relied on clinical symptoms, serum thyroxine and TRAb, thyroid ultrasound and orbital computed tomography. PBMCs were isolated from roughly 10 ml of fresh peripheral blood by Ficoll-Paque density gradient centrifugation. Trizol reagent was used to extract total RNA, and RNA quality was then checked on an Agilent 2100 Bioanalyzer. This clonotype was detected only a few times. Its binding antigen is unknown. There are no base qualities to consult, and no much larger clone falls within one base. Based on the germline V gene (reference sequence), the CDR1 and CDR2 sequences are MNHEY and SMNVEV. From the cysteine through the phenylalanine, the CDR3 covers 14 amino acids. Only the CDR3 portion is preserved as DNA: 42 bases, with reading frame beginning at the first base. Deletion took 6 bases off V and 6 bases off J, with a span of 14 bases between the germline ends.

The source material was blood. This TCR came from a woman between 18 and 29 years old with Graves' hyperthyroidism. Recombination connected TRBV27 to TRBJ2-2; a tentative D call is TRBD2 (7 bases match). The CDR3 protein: CASRPLGGAGELFF. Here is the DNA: TGTGCCAGCAGACCACTAGGGGGGGCCGGGGAGCTGTTTTTT.